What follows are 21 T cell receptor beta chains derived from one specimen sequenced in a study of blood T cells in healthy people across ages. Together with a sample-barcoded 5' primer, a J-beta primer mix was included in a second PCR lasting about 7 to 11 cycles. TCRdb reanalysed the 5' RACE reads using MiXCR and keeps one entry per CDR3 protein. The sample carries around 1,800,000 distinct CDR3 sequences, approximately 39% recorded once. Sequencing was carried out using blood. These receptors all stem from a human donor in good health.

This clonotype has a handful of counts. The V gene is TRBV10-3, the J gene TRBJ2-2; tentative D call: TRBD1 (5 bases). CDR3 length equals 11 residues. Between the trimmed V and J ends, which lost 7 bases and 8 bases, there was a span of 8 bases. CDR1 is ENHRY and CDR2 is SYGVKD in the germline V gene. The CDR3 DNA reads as TGTGCCATCAAGGGGCAGGGGGAGCTGTTTTTT. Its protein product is CAIKGQGELFF.

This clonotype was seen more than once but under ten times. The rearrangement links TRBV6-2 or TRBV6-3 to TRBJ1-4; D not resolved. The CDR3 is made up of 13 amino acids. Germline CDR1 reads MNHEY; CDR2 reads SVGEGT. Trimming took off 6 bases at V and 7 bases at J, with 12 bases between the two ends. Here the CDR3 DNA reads TGTGCCAGCAGCCGCGGTGGCGCTGAAAAACTGTTTTTT. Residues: CASSRGGAEKLFF.

The CDR3 spells CSATSPTGGAGQPQHF. The DNA of the CDR3 is TGCAGTGCTACATCCCCCACAGGGGGCGCCGGTCAGCCCCAGCATTTT. The chain recombines TRBV20-1 with TRBJ1-5, with 9 bases aligning to TRBD1. Losses at the gene ends were 4 bases for V and 6 bases for J; bases not matched to a gene: 13. Per the germline V gene, CDR1 is DFQATT and CDR2 is SNEGSKA (reference sequence). CDR3 size: 16 residues.

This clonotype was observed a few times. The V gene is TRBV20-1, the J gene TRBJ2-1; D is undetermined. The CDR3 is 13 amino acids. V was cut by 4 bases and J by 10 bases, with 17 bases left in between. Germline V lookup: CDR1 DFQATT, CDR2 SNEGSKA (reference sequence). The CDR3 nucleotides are TGCAGTGCTACGGCACAGCATAGCAGAGAGCAGTTCTTC. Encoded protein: CSATAQHSREQFF.

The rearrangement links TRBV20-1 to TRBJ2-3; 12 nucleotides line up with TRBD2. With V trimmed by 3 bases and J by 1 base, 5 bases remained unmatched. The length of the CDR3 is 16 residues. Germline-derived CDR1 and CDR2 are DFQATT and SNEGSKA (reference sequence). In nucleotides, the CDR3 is TGCAGTGCTAGGTTACTAGCGGGGGGACGCACAGATACGCAGTATTTT. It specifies CSARLLAGGRTDTQYF.

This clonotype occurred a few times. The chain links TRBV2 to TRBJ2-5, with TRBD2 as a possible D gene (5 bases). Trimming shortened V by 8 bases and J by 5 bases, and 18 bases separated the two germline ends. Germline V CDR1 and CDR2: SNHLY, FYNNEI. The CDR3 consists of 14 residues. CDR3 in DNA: TGTGCCAGCCAGGTTTACGGGGTCGGGGAGACCCAGTACTTC. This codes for CASQVYGVGETQYF.

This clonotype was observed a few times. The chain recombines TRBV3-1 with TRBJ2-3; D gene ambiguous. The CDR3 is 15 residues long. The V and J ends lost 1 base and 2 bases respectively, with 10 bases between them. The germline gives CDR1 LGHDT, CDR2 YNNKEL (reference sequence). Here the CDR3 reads CASSQGVENTDTQYF. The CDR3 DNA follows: TGTGCCAGCAGCCAAGGCGTGGAGAACACAGATACGCAGTATTTT.

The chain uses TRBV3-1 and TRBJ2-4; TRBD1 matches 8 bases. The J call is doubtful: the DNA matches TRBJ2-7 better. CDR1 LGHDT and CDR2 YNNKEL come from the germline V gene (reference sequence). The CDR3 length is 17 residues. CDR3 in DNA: TGTGCCAGCAGCCAAGTTCCGGGACAGGTGACCTCCTACGAGCAGTACTTC. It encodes CASSQVPGQVTSYEQYF.

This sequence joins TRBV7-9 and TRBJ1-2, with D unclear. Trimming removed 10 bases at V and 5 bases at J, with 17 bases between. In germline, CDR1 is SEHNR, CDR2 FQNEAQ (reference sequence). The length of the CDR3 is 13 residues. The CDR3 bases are TGTGCCACCAACTTAGGAATCGAATATGGCTACACCTTC. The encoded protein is CATNLGIEYGYTF. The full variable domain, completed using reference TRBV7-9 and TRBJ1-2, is DTGVSQNPRHKITKRGQNVTFRCDPISEHNRLYWYRQTLGQGPEFLTYFQNEAQLEKSRLLSDRFSAERPKGSFSTLEIQRTEQGDSAMYLCATNLGIEYGYTFGSGTRLTVV.

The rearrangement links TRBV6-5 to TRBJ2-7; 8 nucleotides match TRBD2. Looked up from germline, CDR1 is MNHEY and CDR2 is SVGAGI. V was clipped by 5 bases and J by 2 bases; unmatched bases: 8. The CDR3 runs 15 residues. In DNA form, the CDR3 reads TGTGCCAGCAGTCGCGGAGCGGGGGAAACCTACGAGCAGTACTTC. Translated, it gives CASSRGAGETYEQYF.

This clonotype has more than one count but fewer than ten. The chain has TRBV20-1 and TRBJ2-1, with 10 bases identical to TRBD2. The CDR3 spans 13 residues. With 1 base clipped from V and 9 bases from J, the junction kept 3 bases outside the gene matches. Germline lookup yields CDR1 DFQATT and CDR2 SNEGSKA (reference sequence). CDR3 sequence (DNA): TGCAGTGCTAGAGTGGCTAGCGGGAGTGAGCAGTTCTTC. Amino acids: CSARVASGSEQFF.

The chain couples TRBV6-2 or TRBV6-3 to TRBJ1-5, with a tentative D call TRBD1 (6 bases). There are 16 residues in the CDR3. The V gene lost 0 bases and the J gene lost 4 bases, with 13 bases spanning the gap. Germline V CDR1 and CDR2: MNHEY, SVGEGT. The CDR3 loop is CASSYSWGRGNQPQHF. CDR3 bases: TGTGCCAGCAGTTACTCCTGGGGCAGGGGTAATCAGCCCCAGCATTTT.

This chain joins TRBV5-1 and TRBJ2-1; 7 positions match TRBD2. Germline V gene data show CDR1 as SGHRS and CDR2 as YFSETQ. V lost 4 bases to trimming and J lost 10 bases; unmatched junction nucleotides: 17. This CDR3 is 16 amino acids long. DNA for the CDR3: TGCGCCAGCAGCATATCTGGACTAACGGGGGGAGGGGAGCAGTTCTTC. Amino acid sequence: CASSISGLTGGGEQFF.

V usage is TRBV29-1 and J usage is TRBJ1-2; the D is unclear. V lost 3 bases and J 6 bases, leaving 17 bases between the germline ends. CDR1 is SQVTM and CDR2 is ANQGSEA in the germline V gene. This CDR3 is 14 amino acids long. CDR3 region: CSVDPEAGEDGYTF. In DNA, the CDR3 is TGCAGCGTTGACCCAGAGGCGGGCGAGGATGGCTACACCTTC.

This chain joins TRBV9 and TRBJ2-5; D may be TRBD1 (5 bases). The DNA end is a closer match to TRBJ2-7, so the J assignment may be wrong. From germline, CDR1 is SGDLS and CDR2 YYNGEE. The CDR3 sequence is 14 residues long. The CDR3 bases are TGTGCCAGCAGCCCCTTTCAAGGGGATTACGAGCAGTACTTC. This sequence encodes CASSPFQGDYEQYF.

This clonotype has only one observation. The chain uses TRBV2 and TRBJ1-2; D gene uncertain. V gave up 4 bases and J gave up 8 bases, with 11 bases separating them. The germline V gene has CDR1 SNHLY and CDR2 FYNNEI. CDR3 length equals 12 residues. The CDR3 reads CASSAQDGGYTF. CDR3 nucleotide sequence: TGTGCCAGCAGTGCGCAGGACGGGGGCTACACCTTC.

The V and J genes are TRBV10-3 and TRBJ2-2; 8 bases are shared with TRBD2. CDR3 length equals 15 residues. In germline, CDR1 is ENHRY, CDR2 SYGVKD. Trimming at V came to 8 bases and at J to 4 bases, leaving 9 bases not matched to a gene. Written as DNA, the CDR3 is TGTGCCATCGGGGAGCGGGGGCCCCTCACCGGGGAGCTGTTTTTT. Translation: CAIGERGPLTGELFF.

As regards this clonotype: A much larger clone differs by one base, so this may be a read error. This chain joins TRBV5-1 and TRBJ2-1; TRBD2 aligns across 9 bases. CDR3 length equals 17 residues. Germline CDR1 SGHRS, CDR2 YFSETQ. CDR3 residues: CTSSLPLAGSSYNEQFF. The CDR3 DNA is TGCACCAGCAGCTTACCTCTAGCGGGGAGCTCCTACAATGAGCAGTTCTTC.

CDR3 loop: CASSLVGRRSLFTDTQYF. In DNA form, the CDR3 reads TGTGCCAGCAGCTTAGTAGGCAGGCGCTCACTTTTCACAGATACGCAGTATTTT. This rearrangement joins TRBV13 to TRBJ2-3; no firm D call. V shed 1 base and J shed 2 bases, with 19 bases lying between them. CDR1 and CDR2 from the germline V gene are PRHDT and FYEKMQ (reference sequence). The CDR3 totals 18 residues.

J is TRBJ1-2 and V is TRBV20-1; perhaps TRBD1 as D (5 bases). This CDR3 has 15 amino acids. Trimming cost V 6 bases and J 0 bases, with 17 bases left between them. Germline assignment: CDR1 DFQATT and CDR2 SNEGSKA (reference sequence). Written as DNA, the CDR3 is TGCAGTGCCATAGACAGCTCTACCTCTAACTATGGCTACACCTTC. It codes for CSAIDSSTSNYGYTF.

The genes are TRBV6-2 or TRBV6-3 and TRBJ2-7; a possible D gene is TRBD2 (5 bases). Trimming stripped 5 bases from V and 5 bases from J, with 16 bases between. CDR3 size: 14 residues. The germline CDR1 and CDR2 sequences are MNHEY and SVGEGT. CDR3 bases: TGTGCCAGCAGTCCCATACAAGGAGGAGACGAGCAGTACTTC. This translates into CASSPIQGGDEQYF.